This T cell receptor beta chain was retrieved from a study of CD8+CD57+ T cells in acquired aplastic anemia. Regarding the study as a whole: Patients had approximately 29 CD8+ CDR3 sequences in common with controls (the shared set). The study found no significant CD8+ Simpson's diversity difference between patients and controls.

CD8+CD57+ cell expansion, shown by flow cytometry, had occurred in the patients selected for sequencing. Comment on this clonotype: No antigen is known for it. One end of the junction varies from germline; a read error may be responsible.

The CDR3 has 15 residues. CDR1 is SEHNR and CDR2 is FQNEAQ in the germline V gene (reference sequence). Genomic DNA constituted the template upon which TCR beta VDJ and CDR3 profiling was performed. TCRdb reprocessed the reads with MiXCR, giving one entry per CDR3 protein. The table lists 200,000 to 300,000 distinct CDR3 sequences, about 80% of them singletons. What was sequenced was sorted CD4+, CD8+, or CD8+CD57+ T cells (not recorded which) from PBMCs. The TCR comes from a human donor with aplastic anemia. The V call is TRBV7-9, the J call TRBJ2-1; TRBD2 aligns across 9 bases. Written as DNA, the CDR3 is TGTGCCAGCAGCCTAGCGGGAAGCGCCTACAATGACGACTTCTTC. It is translated as CASSLAGSAYNDDFF.